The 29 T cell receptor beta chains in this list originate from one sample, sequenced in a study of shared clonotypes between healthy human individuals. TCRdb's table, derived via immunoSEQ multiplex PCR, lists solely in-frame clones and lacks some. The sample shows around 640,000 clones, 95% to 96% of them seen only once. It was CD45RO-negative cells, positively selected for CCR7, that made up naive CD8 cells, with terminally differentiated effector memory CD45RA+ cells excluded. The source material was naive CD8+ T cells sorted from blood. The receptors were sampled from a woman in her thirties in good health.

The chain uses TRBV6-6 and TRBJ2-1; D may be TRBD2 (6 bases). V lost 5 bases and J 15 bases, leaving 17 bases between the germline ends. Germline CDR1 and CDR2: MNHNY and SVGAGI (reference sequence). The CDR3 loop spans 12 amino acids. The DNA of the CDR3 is TGTGCCAGCAGTCCAGGAGGAGCGGGCCTGTTCTTC. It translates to CASSPGGAGLFF.

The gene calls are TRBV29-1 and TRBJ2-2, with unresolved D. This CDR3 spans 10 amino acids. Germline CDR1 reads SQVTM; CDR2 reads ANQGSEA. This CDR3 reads CSTSRGELFF. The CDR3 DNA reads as TGCAGTACCAGTAGGGGGGAGCTGTTTTTT.

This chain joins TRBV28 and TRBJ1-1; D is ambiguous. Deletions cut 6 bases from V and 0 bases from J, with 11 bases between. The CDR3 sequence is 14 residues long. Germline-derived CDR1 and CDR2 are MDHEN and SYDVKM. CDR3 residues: CASSTGNMNTEAFF. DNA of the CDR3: TGTGCCAGCAGCACTGGGAATATGAACACTGAAGCTTTCTTT.

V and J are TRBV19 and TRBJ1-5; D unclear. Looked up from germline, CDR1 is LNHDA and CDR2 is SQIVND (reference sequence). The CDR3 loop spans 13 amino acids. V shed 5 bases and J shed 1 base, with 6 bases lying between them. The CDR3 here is CASSLGSNQPQHF. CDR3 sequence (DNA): TGTGCCAGTAGTCTGGGGAGCAATCAGCCCCAGCATTTT.

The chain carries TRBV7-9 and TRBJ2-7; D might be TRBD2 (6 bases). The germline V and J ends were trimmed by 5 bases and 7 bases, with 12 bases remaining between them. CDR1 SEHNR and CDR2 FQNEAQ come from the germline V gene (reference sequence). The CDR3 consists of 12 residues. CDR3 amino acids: CASSPGRGEQYF. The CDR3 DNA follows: TGTGCCAGCAGCCCTGGGCGGGGAGAGCAGTACTTC.

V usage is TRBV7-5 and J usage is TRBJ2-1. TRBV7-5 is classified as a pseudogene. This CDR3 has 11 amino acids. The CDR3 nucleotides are TGTGTCAGAAGTTTGGGCAATGAGCAGTTCTTC. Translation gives CVRSLGNEQFF.

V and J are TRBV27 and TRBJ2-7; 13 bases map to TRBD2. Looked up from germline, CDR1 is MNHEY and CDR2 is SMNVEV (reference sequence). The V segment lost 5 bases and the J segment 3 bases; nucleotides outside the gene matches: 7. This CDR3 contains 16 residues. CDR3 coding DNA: TGTGCCAGCAGTCTACTACTAGCGGGAGGGCTCTACGAGCAGTACTTC. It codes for CASSLLLAGGLYEQYF.

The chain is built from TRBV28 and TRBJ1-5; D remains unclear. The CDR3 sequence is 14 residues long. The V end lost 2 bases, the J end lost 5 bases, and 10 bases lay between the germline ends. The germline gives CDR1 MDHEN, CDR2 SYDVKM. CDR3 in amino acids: CASSLAGIDQPQHF. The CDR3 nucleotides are TGTGCCAGCAGTTTAGCGGGGATTGATCAGCCCCAGCATTTT.

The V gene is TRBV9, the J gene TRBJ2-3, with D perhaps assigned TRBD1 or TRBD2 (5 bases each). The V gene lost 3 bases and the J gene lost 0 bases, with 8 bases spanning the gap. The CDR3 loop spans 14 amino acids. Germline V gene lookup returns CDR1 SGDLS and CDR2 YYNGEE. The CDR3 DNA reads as TGTGCCAGCAGCGCCCGGGACAGCACAGATACGCAGTATTTT. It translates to CASSARDSTDTQYF.

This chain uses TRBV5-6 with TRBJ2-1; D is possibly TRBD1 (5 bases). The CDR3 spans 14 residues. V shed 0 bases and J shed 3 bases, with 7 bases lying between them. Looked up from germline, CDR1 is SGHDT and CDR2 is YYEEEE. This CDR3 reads CASSLGQYYNEQFF. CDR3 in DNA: TGTGCCAGCAGCTTGGGACAGTACTACAATGAGCAGTTCTTC.

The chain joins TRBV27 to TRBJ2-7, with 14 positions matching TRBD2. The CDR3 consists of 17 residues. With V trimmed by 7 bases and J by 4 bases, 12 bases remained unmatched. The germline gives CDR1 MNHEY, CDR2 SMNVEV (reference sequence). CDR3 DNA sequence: TGTGCCAGCAAGGGACTAGCGGGAGACGTTGATTTATACGAGCAGTACTTC. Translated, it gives CASKGLAGDVDLYEQYF.

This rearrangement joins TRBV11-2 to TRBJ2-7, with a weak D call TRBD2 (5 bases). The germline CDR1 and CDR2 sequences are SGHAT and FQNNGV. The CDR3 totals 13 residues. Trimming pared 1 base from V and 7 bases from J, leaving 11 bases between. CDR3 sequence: CASSLGRSEEQYF. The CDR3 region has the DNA TGTGCCAGCAGCTTAGGGAGGAGCGAAGAGCAGTACTTC.

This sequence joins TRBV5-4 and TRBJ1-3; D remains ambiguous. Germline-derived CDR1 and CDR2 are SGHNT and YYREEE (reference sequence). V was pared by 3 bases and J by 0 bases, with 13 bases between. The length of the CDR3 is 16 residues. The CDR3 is CASSSTASSSGNTIYF. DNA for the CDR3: TGTGCCAGCAGCTCTACAGCGTCTAGCTCTGGAAACACCATATATTTT.

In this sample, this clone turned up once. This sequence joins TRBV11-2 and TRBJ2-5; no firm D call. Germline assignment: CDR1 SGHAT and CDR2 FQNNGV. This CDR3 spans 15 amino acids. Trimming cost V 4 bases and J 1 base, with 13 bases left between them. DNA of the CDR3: TGTGCCAGCAGCTCGCGACGGTCCCCCCAAGAGACCCAGTACTTC. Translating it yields CASSSRRSPQETQYF.

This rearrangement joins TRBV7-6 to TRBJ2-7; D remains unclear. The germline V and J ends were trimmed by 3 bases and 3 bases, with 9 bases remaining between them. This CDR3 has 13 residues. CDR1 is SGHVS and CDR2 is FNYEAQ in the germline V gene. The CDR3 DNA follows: TGTGCCAGCAGCTTTGGCGAGGACTACGAGCAGTACTTC. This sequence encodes CASSFGEDYEQYF. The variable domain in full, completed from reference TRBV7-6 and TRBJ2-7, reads GAGVSQSPRYKVTKRGQDVALRCDPISGHVSLYWYRQALGQGPEFLTYFNYEAQQDKSGLPNDRFSAERPEGSISTLTIQRTEQRDSAMYRCASSFGEDYEQYFGPGTRLTVT.

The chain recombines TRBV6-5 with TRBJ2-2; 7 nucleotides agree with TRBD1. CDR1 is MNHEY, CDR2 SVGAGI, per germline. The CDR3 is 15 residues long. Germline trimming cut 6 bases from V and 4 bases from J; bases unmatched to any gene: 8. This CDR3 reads CASRTGFYATGELFF. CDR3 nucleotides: TGTGCCAGCAGGACAGGGTTCTATGCCACCGGGGAGCTGTTTTTT.

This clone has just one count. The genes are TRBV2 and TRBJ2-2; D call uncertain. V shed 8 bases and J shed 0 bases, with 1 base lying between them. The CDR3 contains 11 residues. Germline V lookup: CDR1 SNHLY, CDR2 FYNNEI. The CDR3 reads CASANTGELFF. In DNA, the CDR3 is TGTGCCAGCGCGAACACCGGGGAGCTGTTTTTT.

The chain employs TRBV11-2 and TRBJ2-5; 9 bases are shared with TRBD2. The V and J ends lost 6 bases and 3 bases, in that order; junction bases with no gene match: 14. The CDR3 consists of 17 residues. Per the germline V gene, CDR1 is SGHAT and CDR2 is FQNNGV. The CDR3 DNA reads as TGTGCCAGCAGTTCCTCGCGGGCTAGCGGGATGAAAGAGACCCAGTACTTC. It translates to CASSSSRASGMKETQYF. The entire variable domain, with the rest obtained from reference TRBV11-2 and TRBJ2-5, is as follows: EAGVAQSPRYKIIEKRQSVAFWCNPISGHATLYWYQQILGQGPKLLIQFQNNGVVDDSQLPKDRFSAERLKGVDSTLKIQPAKLEDSAVYLCASSSSRASGMKETQYFGPGTRLLVL.

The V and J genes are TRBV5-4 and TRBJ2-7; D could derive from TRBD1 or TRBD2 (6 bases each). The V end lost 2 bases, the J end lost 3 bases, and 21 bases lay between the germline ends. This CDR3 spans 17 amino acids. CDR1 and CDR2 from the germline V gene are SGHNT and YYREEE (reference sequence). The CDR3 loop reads CASSFWGEQGHLYEQYF. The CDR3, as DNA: TGTGCCAGCAGCTTTTGGGGGGAACAGGGACATCTCTACGAGCAGTACTTC.

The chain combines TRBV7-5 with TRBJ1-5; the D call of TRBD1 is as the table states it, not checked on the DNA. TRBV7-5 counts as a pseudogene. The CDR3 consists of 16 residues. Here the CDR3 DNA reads TGTGTCAGAAGCTTAGCCCGGACAGAAGTTAATCAGCCCCAGCATTTT. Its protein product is CVRSLARTEVNQPQHF.

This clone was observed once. The CDR3 sequence is CASSPNLYYGYTF. The CDR3 bases are TGTGCCAGCAGCCCTAATCTGTACTATGGCTACACCTTC. The gene calls are TRBV27 and TRBJ1-2; D gene uncertain. V was clipped by 6 bases and J by 3 bases, with 11 bases between them. This CDR3 spans 13 amino acids. Germline CDR1 reads MNHEY; CDR2 reads SMNVEV (reference sequence).

The DNA of the CDR3 is TGTGCCAGTAGTATTGGGTCTAGCGGGATCCTCTACAATGAGCAGTTCTTC. Its translation is CASSIGSSGILYNEQFF. This chain joins TRBV19 and TRBJ2-1; 9 positions agree with TRBD2. The V gene end was trimmed by 3 bases and the J gene end by 3 bases; junction bases not matched to a gene: 9. Germline CDR1 is LNHDA and CDR2 is SQIVND (reference sequence). This CDR3 is built from 17 residues.

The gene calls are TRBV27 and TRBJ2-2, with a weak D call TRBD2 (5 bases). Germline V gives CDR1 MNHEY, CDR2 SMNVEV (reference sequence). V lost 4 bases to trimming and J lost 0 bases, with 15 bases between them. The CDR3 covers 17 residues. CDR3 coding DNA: TGTGCCAGCAGTTCGACCGGAGGTCTTGCGAACACCGGGGAGCTGTTTTTT. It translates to CASSSTGGLANTGELFF.

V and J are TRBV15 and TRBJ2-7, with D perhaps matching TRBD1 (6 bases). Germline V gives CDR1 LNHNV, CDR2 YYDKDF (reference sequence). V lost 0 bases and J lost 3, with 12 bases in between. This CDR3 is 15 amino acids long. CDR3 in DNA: TGTGCCACCAGCAGAGATACAGGGTTCGGCTACGAGCAGTACTTC. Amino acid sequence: CATSRDTGFGYEQYF.

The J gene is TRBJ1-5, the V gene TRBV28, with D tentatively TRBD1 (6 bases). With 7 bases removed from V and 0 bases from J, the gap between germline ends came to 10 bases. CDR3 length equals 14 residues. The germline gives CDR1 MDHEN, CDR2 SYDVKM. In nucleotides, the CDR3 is TGTGCCAGCAACCTCAGGGGTAGCAATCAGCCCCAGCATTTT. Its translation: CASNLRGSNQPQHF.

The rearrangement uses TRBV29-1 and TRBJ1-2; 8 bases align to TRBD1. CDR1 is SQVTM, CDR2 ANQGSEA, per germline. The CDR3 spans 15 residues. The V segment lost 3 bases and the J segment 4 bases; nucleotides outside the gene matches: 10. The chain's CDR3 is CSVDVTGDAGYGYTF. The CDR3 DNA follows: TGCAGCGTTGATGTGACAGGGGATGCAGGCTATGGCTACACCTTC. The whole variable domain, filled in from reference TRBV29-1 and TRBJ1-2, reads SAVISQKPSRDICQRGTSLTIQCQVDSQVTMMFWYRQQPGQSLTLIATANQGSEATYESGFVIDKFPISRPNLTFSTLTVSNMSPEDSSIYLCSVDVTGDAGYGYTFGSGTRLTVV.

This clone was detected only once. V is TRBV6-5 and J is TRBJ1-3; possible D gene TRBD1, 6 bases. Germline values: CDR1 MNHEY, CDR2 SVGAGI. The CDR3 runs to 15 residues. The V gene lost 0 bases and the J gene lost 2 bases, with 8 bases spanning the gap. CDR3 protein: CASSYSGDTGNTIYF. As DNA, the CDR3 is TGTGCCAGCAGTTACTCGGGGGACACTGGAAACACCATATATTTT.

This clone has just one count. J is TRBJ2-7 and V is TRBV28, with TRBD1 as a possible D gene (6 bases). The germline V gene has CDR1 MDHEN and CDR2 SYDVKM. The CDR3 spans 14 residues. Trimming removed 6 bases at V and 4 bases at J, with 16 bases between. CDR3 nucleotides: TGTGCCAGCAGCCGGGACACGGAACCTTACGAGCAGTACTTC. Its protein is CASSRDTEPYEQYF.

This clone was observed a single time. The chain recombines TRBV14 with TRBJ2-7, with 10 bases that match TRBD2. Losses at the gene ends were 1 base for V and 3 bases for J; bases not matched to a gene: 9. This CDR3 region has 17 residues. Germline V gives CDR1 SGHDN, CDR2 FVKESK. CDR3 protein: CASSQGGTSGAFYEQYF. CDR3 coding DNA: TGTGCCAGCAGCCAAGGCGGTACTAGCGGGGCTTTCTACGAGCAGTACTTC.